Below, 11 T cell receptor beta chains from the same sample are listed, as sequenced in a study of cytotoxic CD8 clonotypes in ibrutinib-treated CLL. Clones were read by immunoSEQ multiplex PCR, and TCRdb kept only the in-frame ones, dropping some. The repertoire includes 25,000 to 35,000 clones, 62% of them detected once, and 11% to 15% sits in the top ten. Source: PBMCs, taken before ibrutinib treatment. The receptors shown here come from a human donor with chronic lymphocytic leukemia.

The chain has TRBV10-3 and TRBJ2-5; the match to TRBD2 covers 10 bases. After removal of 6 bases from V and 5 bases from J, the junction contained 3 bases not matched to a gene. The length of the CDR3 is 13 residues. In germline, CDR1 is ENHRY, CDR2 SYGVKD. In nucleotides, the CDR3 is TGTGCCATCAGCCTAGCGGGAGCTGAGACCCAGTACTTC. Its translation is CAISLAGAETQYF.

The rearrangement uses TRBV6-1 and TRBJ1-1; no clear D. This CDR3 spans 13 amino acids. The ends were cut back, 5 bases at V and 4 bases at J, with 11 bases in the middle. CDR1 MNHNS and CDR2 SASEGT come from the germline V gene. For the CDR3, the DNA is TGTGCCAGCAGTCCCCTTTTAGGCACTGAAGCTTTCTTT. This translates into CASSPLLGTEAFF.

The chain uses TRBV19 and TRBJ1-2; possibly TRBD1 for D (5 bases). Germline-derived CDR1 and CDR2 are LNHDA and SQIVND (reference sequence). The CDR3 has 12 amino acids. V was shortened by 3 bases and J by 8 bases, with 10 bases between the two germline ends. The CDR3 spells CASSMGGAGYTF. For the CDR3, the DNA is TGTGCCAGTAGTATGGGCGGGGCCGGCTACACCTTC.

The genes are TRBV28 and TRBJ1-2; D unresolved. The V end was cut by 5 bases, the J end by 8 bases, with 12 bases between. Germline lookup yields CDR1 MDHEN and CDR2 SYDVKM. The CDR3 is 12 residues long. The CDR3 loop reads CASSPSGYGYTF. CDR3 nucleotides: TGTGCCAGCAGTCCCTCGGGGTACGGCTACACCTTC.

V and J are TRBV7-8 and TRBJ2-7; the match to TRBD2 covers 11 bases. The CDR3 consists of 16 residues. The V gene end was trimmed by 0 bases and the J gene end by 3 bases; junction bases not matched to a gene: 4. Germline V lookup: CDR1 SGHVS, CDR2 FQNEAQ. CDR3 sequence reads: CASSLARTSGRYEQYF. CDR3 DNA: TGTGCCAGCAGCTTAGCGAGGACTAGCGGGCGCTACGAGCAGTACTTC.

V usage is TRBV6-1 and J usage is TRBJ1-2, with D possibly matching TRBD1 (5 bases). V lost 3 bases to trimming and J lost 4 bases, with 15 bases between them. This CDR3 region has 15 residues. Per germline, CDR1 MNHNS and CDR2 SASEGT. In DNA, the CDR3 is TGTGCCAGCAGTGATTCGACAGTGTTTCTCTATGGCTACACCTTC. Protein: CASSDSTVFLYGYTF.

In this sample, this clone is medium-sized. The genes are TRBV27 and TRBJ2-5; D remains unclear. This CDR3 comprises 10 residues. Germline-derived CDR1 and CDR2 are MNHEY and SMNVEV (reference sequence). The V end was cut by 8 bases, the J end by 1 base, with 2 bases between. As DNA, the CDR3 is TGTGCCAGCGGCCAAGAGACCCAGTACTTC. Protein sequence: CASGQETQYF.

J is TRBJ2-7 and V is TRBV20-1; D gene unclear. The V gene lost 2 bases and the J gene lost 4 bases, with 6 bases spanning the gap. The CDR3 spans 11 residues. Germline CDR1 and CDR2: DFQATT and SNEGSKA (reference sequence). As DNA, the CDR3 is TGCAGTGCTAGACCCGGATACGAGCAGTACTTC. Translation gives CSARPGYEQYF.

The CDR3 here is CASRWGGSSYNEQFF. The DNA for the CDR3 is TGTGCCAGCAGGTGGGGGGGGAGTTCCTACAATGAGCAGTTCTTC. The chain is built from TRBV2 and TRBJ2-1; 7 positions agree with TRBD2. J was trimmed by 1 base and V by 6 bases; bases with no gene match: 6. The germline V gene has CDR1 SNHLY and CDR2 FYNNEI. The length of the CDR3 is 15 residues.

This clone was counted once. This chain links TRBV7-6 with TRBJ2-1, with 7 positions matching TRBD2. Looked up from germline, CDR1 is SGHVS and CDR2 is FNYEAQ. The V gene end was trimmed by 2 bases and the J gene end by 0 bases; junction bases not matched to a gene: 4. The CDR3 runs to 16 residues. CDR3 coding DNA: TGTGCCAGCAGCTTATTGGGCGGGAGCTCCTACAATGAGCAGTTCTTC. Translated: CASSLLGGSSYNEQFF.

V is TRBV5-1 and J is TRBJ2-1; 13 bases line up with TRBD2. Unmatched junction bases numbered 5, after V lost 2 bases and J lost 6 bases. CDR3 size: 16 residues. Germline-derived CDR1 and CDR2 are SGHRS and YFSETQ. The CDR3 DNA reads TGCGCCAGCAGCTTCACCGGGACTAGCGGGGTCAATGAGCAGTTCTTC. Translating it yields CASSFTGTSGVNEQFF.